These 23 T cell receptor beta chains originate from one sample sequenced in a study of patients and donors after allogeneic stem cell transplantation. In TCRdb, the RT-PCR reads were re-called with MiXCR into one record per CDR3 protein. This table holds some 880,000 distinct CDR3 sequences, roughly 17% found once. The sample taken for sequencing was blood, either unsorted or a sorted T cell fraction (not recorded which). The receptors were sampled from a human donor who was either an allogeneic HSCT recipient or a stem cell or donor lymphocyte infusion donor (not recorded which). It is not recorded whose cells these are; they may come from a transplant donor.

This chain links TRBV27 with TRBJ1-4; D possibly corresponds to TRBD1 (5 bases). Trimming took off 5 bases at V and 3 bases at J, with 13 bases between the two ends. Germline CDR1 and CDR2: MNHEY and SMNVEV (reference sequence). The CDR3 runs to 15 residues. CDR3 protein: CASSLFWGSNEKLFF. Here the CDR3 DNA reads TGTGCCAGCAGTCTGTTTTGGGGGTCTAATGAAAAACTGTTTTTT.

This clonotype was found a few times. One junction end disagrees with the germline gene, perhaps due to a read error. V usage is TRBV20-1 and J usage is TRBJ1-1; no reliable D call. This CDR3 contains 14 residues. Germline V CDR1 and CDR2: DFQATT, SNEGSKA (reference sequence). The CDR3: CSARDWSQVTVAFF. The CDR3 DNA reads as TGCAGTGCTAGAGATTGGAGCCAGGTGACTGTAGCTTTCTTT.

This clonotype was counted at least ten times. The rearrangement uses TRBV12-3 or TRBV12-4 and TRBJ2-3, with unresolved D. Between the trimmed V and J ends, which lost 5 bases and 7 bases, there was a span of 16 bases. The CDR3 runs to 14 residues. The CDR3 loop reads CASSDAQTRHTQYF. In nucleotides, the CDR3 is TGTGCCAGCAGTGATGCCCAGACCCGGCATACGCAGTATTTT.

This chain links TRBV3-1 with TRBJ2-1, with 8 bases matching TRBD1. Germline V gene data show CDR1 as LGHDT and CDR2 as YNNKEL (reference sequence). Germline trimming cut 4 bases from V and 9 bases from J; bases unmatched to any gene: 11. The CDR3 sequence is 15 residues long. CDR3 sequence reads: CASSPPRTGNGEQFF. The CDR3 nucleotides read TGTGCCAGCAGCCCCCCCCGGACAGGGAACGGTGAGCAGTTCTTC.

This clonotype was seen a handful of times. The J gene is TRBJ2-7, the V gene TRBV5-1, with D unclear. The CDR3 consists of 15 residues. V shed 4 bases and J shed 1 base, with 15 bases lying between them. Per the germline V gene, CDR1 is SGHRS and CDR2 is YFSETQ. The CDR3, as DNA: TGCGCCAGCAGCGTCAGCGCTGGGTTTTCCTACGAGCAGTACTTC. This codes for CASSVSAGFSYEQYF.

The CDR3 here is CASSRTDGIIYEQYF. The CDR3 DNA reads as TGTGCCAGCAGCCGAACGGACGGTATAATCTACGAGCAGTACTTC. The rearrangement links TRBV7-6 to TRBJ2-7; D ambiguous. Trimming took off 5 bases at V and 3 bases at J, with 17 bases between the two ends. CDR1 and CDR2 from the germline V gene are SGHVS and FNYEAQ. The CDR3 totals 15 residues.

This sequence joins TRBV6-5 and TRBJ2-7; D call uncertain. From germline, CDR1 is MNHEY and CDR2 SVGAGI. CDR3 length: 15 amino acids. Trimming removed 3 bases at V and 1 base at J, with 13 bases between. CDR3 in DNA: TGTGCCAGCAGTTATATCCCGGACGCGTCCTACGAGCAGTACTTC. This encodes CASSYIPDASYEQYF.

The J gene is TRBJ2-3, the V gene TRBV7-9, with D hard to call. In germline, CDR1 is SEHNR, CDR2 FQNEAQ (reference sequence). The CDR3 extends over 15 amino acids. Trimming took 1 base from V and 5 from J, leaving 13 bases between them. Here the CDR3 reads CASSLVGEVGDTQYF. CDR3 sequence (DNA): TGTGCCAGCAGCTTAGTCGGCGAGGTGGGAGATACGCAGTATTTT.

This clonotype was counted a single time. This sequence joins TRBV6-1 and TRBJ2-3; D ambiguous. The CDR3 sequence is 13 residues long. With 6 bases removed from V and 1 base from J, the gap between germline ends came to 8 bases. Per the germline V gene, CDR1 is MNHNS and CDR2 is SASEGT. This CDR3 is CASRDEGTDTQYF. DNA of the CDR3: TGTGCCAGCAGGGACGAAGGCACAGATACGCAGTATTTT.

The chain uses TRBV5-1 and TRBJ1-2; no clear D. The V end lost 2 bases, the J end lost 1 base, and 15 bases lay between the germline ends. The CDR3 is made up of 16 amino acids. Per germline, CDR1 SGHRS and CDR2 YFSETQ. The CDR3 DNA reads TGCGCCAGCAGCTTAGGACTCGCGAATTTTAACTATGGCTACACCTTC. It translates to CASSLGLANFNYGYTF.

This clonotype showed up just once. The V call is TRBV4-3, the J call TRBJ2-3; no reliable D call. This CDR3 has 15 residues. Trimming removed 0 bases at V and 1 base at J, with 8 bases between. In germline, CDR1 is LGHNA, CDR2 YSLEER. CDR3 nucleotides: TGCGCCAGCAGCCAAGAAAGTGGGGGCACAGATACGCAGTATTTT. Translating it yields CASSQESGGTDTQYF.

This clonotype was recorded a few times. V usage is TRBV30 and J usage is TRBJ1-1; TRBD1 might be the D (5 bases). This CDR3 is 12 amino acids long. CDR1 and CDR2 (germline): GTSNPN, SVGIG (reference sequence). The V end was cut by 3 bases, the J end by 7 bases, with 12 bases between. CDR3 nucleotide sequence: TGTGCCTGGAGCCCATCAGGGAGTGAAGCTTTCTTT. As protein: CAWSPSGSEAFF.

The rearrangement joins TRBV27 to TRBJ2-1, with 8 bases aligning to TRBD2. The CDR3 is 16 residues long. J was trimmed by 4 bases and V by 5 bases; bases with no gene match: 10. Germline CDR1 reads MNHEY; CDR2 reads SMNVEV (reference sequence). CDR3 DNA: TGTGCCAGCAGTCTCCAAGCGGGAGAGGGTTACAATGAGCAGTTCTTC. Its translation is CASSLQAGEGYNEQFF.

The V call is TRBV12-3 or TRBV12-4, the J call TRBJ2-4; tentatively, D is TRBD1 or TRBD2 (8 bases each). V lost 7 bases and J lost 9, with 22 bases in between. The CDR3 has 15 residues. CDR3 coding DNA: TGTGCCAGCACCGGGGGGGCAGGGGGCATGTCCATTCAGTACTTC. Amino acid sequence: CASTGGAGGMSIQYF.

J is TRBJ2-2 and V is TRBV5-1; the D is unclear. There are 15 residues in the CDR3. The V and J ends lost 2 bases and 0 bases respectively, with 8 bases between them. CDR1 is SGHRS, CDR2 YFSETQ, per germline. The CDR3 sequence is CASSLSQANTGELFF. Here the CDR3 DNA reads TGCGCCAGCAGCTTAAGCCAAGCGAACACCGGGGAGCTGTTTTTT.

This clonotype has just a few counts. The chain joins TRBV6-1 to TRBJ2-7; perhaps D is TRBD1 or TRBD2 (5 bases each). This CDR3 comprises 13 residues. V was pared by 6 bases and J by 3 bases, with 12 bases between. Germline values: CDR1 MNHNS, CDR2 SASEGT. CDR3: CASSPPGRYEQYF. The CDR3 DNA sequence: TGTGCCAGCAGCCCCCCGGGACGCTACGAGCAGTACTTC.

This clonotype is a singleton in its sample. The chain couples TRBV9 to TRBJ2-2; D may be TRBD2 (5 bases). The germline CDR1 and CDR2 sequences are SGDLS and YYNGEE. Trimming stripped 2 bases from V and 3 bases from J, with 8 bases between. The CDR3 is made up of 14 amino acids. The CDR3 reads CASSVRGDTGELFF. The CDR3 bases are TGTGCCAGCAGCGTCCGGGGAGACACCGGGGAGCTGTTTTTT.

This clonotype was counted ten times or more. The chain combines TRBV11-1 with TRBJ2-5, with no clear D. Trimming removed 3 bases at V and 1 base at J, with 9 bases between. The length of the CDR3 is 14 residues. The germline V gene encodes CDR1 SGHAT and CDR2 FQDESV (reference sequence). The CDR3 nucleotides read TGTGCCAGCAGCTTCGGCCTCTCCCAAGAGACCCAGTACTTC. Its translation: CASSFGLSQETQYF.

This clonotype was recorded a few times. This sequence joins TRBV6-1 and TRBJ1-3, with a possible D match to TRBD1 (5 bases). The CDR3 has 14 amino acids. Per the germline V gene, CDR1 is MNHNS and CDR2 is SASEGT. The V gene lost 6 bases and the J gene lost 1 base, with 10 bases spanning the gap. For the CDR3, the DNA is TGTGCCAGCAGATCAGGGCAGTCTGGAAACACCATATATTTT. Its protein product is CASRSGQSGNTIYF.

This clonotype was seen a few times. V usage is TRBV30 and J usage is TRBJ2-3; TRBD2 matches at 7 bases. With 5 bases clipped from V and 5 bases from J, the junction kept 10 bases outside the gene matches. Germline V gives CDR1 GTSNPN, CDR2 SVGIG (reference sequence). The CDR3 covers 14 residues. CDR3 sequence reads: CAWGRAGRGDTQYF. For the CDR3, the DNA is TGTGCCTGGGGACGAGCGGGAAGGGGAGATACGCAGTATTTT. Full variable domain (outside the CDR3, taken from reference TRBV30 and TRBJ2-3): SQTIHQWPATLVQPVGSPLSLECTVEGTSNPNLYWYRQAAGRGLQLLFYSVGIGQISSEVPQNLSASRPQDRQFILSSKKLLLSDSGFYLCAWGRAGRGDTQYFGPGTRLTVL.

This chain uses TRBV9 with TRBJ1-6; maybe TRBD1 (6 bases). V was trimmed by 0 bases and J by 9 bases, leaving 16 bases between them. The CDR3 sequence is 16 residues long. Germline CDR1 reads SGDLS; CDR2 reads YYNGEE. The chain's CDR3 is CASSVGGGRVGSPLHF. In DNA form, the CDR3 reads TGTGCCAGCAGCGTAGGAGGGGGGCGGGTTGGTTCACCCCTCCACTTT. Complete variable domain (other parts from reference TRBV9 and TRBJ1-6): DSGVTQTPKHLITATGQRVTLRCSPRSGDLSVYWYQQSLDQGLQFLIQYYNGEERAKGNILERFSAQQFPDLHSELNLSSLELGDSALYFCASSVGGGRVGSPLHFGNGTRLTVT.

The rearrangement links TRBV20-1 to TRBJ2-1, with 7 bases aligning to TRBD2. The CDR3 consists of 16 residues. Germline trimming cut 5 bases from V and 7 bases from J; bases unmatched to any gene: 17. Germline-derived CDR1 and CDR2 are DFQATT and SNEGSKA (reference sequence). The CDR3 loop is CSAPHLGRASANEQFF. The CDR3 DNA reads TGCAGTGCTCCCCATTTGGGGAGGGCCTCTGCGAATGAGCAGTTCTTC.

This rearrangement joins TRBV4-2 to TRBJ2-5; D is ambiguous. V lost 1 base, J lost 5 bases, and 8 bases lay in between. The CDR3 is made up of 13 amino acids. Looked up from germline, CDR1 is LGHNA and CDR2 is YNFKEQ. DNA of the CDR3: TGTGCCAGCAGCCAAGTCCCCGTTGAGACCCAGTACTTC. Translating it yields CASSQVPVETQYF.